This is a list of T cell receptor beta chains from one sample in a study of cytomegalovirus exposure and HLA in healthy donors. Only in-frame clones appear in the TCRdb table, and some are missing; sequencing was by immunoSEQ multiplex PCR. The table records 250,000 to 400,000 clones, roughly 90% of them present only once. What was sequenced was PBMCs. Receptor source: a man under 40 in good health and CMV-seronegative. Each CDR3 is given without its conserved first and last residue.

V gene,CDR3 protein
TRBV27,ASSLGVPNTEAF
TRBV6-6,ASSRDRASTEAF
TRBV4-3,ASSQGGQAGELF
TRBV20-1,SASGDFGYT
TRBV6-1,ASSGPDRGVYGYT
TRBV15,ATSRDPGTGRIYGYT
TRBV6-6,ASSLVGPENEKLF
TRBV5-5,ASSSSGGAGYGYT
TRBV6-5,ATSPRALDEQY
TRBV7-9,ASSLTGGTVYTGELF
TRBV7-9,ASVSWETQY